This T cell receptor beta chain was recorded in a study of regulatory T cells in long-lasting Graves disease. V was clipped by 3 bases and J by 7 bases, with 12 bases between them. Germline V lookup: CDR1 MNHEY, CDR2 SVGAGI. The CDR3 totals 13 residues. Sequencing libraries for TCR beta were prepared with iRepertoire HTBI primers and Arm-PCR of CDR3 regions. Original processing methods: The samples included roughly 62 TRBV and 14 to 15 TRBJ segments. TCRdb redid the calling of the multiplex PCR reads with MiXCR, one entry per CDR3 protein. The V and J calls were not made by the authors but by TCRdb's processing. The sample has 700,000 or so distinct CDR3 sequences, about 32% seen once. Specified time point: persistent/refractory GD, antithyroid drugs over 5 years with positive TRAb. The TCR library was made from RNA that had been extracted from PBMCs in TRIzol. Study-wide results and caveats: Newly diagnosed Graves' patients exceeded persistent ones in TCR diversity. The study found TRBV28, TRBJ1-2 and TRBJ2-5 favored in persistent disease.

This clonotype was observed at least ten times. Its antigen is not known. The receptor comes from a female donor with Graves disease. The sample in question was peripheral blood mononuclear cells (PBMCs), obtained when the disease was refractory, from a patient treated with antithyroid drugs. The chain employs TRBV6-5 and TRBJ1-2; perhaps TRBD1 as D (5 bases). CDR3: CASSYYSGVGYTF. DNA for the CDR3: TGTGCCAGCAGTTATTACTCGGGGGTTGGCTACACCTTC.